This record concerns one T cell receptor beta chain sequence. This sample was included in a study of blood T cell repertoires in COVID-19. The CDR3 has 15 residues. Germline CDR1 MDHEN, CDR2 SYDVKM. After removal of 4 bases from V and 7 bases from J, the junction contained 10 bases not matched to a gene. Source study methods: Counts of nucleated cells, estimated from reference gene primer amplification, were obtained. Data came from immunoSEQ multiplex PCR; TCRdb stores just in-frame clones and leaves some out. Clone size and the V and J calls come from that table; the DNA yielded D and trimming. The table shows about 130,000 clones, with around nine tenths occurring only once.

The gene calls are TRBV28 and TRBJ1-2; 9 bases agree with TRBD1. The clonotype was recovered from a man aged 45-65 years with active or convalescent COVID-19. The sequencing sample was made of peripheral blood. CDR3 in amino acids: CASSSGQGGSGGYTF. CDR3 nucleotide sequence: TGTGCCAGCAGTTCGGGACAGGGAGGTAGTGGTGGCTACACCTTC.